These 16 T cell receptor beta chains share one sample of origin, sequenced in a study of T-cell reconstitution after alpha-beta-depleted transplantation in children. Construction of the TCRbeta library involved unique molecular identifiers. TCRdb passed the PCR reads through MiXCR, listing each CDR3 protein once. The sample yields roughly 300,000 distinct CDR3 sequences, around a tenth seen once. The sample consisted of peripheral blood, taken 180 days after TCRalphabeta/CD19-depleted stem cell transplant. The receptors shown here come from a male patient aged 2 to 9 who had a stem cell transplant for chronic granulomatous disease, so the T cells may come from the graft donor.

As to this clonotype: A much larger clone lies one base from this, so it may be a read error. CDR3 bases: TGTGCCAGCCGTATACAGTACACCGGGGAGCTGTTTTTT. Translated, it gives CASRIQYTGELFF. V is TRBV9 and J is TRBJ2-2, with D unresolved. CDR1 is SGDLS, CDR2 YYNGEE, per germline. V was trimmed by 7 bases and J by 3 bases, leaving 10 bases between them. There are 13 residues in the CDR3. Looking up the rest from reference TRBV9 and TRBJ2-2 gives the full variable domain: DSGVTQTPKHLITATGQRVTLRCSPRSGDLSVYWYQQSLDQGLQFLIQYYNGEERAKGNILERFSAQQFPDLHSELNLSSLELGDSALYFCASRIQYTGELFFGEGSRLTVL.

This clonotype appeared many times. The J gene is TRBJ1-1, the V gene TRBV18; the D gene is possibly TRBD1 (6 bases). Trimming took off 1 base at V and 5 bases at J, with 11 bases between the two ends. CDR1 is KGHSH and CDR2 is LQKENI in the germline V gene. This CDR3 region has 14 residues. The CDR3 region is CASSPQGGLTEAFF. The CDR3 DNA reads TGTGCCAGCTCACCACAGGGGGGCCTAACTGAAGCTTTCTTT.

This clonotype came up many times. The CDR3, as DNA: TGTGCCAGCAGTTTCGGGACAGGGGAGGTAGAGACCCAGTACTTC. Its protein product is CASSFGTGEVETQYF. This chain joins TRBV28 and TRBJ2-5; 10 nucleotides align to TRBD1. J gave up 4 bases and V 3 bases, and 5 bases lay outside the gene matches. Germline V gene lookup returns CDR1 MDHEN and CDR2 SYDVKM. CDR3 length equals 15 residues.

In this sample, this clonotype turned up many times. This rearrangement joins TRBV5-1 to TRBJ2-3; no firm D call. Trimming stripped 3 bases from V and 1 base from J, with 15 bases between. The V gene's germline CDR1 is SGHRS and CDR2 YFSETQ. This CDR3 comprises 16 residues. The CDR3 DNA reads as TGCGCCAGCAGCTCTGCCGGCAGCGCCCGCACAGATACGCAGTATTTT. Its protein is CASSSAGSARTDTQYF.

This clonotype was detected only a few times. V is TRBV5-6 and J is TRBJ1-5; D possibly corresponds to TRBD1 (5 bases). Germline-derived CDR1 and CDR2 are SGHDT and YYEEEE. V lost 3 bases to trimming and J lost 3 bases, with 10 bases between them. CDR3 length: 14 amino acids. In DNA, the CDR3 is TGTGCCAGCAGCTCCCAGGGTTTCAATCAGCCCCAGCATTTT. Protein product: CASSSQGFNQPQHF.

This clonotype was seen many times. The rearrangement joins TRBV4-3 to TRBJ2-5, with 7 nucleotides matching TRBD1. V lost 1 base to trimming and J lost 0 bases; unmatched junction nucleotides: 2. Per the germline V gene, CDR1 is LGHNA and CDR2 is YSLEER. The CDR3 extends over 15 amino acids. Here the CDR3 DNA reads TGCGCCAGCAGCCAAGGACAGGGCAACCAAGAGACCCAGTACTTC. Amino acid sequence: CASSQGQGNQETQYF.

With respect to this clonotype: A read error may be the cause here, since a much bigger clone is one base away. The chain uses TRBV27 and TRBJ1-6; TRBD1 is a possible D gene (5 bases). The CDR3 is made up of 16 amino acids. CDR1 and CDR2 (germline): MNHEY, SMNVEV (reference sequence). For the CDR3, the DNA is TGTGCCAGCAGTATGCGCCCCAGGGCCGGTAATTCACCCCTCCGCTTT. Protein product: CASSMRPRAGNSPLRF.

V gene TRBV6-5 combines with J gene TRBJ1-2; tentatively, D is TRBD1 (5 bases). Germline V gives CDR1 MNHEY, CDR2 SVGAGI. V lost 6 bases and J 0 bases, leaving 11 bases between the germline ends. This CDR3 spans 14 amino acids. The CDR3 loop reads CASRETASNYGYTF. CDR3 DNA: TGTGCCAGCAGGGAGACAGCCTCTAACTATGGCTACACCTTC.

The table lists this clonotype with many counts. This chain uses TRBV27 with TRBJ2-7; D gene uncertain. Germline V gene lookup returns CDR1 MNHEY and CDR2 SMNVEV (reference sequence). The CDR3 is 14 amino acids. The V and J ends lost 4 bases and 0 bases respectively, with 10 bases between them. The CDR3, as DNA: TGTGCCAGCAGTTCTTTAAGGTTCTCCTACGAGCAGTACTTC. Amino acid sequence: CASSSLRFSYEQYF.

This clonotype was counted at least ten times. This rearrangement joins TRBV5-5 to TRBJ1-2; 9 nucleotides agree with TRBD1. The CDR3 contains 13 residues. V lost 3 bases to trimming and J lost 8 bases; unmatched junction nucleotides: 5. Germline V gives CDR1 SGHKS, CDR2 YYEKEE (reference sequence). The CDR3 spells CASSWDRDPGYTF. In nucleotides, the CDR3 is TGTGCCAGCAGCTGGGACAGGGACCCGGGCTACACCTTC.

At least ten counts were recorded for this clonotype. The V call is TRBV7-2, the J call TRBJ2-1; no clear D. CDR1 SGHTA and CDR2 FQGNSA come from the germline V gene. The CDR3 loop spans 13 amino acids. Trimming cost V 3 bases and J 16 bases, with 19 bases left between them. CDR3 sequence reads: CASSFRLRTPQFF. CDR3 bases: TGTGCCAGCAGCTTCCGGTTACGCACACCGCAATTCTTC.

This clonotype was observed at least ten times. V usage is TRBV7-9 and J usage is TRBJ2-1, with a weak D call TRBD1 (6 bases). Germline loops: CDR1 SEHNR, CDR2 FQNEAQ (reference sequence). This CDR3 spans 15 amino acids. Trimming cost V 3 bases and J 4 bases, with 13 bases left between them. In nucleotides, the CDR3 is TGTGCCAGCAGCTTCCCCTCGACAGGTTACAATGAGCAGTTCTTC. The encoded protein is CASSFPSTGYNEQFF.

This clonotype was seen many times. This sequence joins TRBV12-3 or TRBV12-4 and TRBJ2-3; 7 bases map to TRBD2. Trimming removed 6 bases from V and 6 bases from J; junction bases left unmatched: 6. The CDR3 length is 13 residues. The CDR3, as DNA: TGTGCCAGCAGCCGGGGGGAACCCGATACGCAGTATTTT. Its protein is CASSRGEPDTQYF.

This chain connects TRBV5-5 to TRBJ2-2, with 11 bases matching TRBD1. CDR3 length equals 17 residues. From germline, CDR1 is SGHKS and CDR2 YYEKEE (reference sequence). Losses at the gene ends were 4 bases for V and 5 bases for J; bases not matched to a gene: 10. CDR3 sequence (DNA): TGTGCCAGCAGCATACTGGCCGGGACAGGGGGAACCGGGGAGCTGTTTTTT. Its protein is CASSILAGTGGTGELFF.

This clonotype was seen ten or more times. CDR3 nucleotide sequence: TGCAGTGCTAGAGTGATGCCGAGGGAGACCCAGTACTTC. It encodes CSARVMPRETQYF. The chain recombines TRBV20-1 with TRBJ2-5; D remains ambiguous. This CDR3 has 13 residues. Looked up from germline, CDR1 is DFQATT and CDR2 is SNEGSKA (reference sequence). The V end was cut by 1 base, the J end by 5 bases, with 11 bases between.

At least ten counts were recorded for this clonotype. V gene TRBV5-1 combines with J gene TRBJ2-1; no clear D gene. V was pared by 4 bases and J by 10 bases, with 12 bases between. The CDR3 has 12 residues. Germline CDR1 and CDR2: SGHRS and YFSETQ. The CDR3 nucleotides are TGCGCCAGCAGCAAAGACCTGACAGAGCAGTTCTTC. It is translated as CASSKDLTEQFF.